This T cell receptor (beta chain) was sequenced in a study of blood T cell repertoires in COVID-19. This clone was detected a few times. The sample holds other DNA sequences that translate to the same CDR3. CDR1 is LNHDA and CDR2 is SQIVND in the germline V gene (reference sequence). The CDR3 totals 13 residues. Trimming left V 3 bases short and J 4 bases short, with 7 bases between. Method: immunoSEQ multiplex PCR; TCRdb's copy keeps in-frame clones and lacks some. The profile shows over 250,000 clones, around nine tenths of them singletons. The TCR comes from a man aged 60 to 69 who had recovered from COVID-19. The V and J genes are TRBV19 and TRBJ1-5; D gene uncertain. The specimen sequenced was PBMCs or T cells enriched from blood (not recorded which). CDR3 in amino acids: CASSIRGNQPQHF. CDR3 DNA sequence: TGTGCCAGTAGTATCCGGGGTAATCAGCCCCAGCATTTT.